The 3 T cell receptor beta chains below come from one sample, sequenced in a study of T-cell memory formation after mild COVID-19. Each CDR3 protein is one row after TCRdb ran MiXCR on the 5' RACE reads. The sample consists of around 370,000 distinct CDR3 sequences, roughly 21% of them appearing once. The sample was PBMCs or a T cell subset sorted from them (not recorded which). The receptors stem from an adult woman who had mild COVID-19 (a few samples of this study predate the infection). Cell type and time point are not known.

The chain has TRBV5-1 and TRBJ2-7, with no clear D. V was trimmed by 0 bases and J by 2 bases, leaving 9 bases between them. CDR3 length: 14 amino acids. Germline values: CDR1 SGHRS, CDR2 YFSETQ. CDR3 region: CASSLGQVTYEQYF. In DNA form, the CDR3 reads TGCGCCAGCAGCTTGGGTCAGGTCACCTACGAGCAGTACTTC.

There are a few counts of this clonotype. The V call is TRBV6-5, the J call TRBJ1-2; possibly TRBD1 for D (5 bases). Trimming shortened V by 0 bases and J by 0 bases, and 11 bases separated the two germline ends. This CDR3 region has 16 residues. Germline CDR1 reads MNHEY; CDR2 reads SVGAGI. The CDR3: CASSYSRQGANYGYTF. Written as DNA, the CDR3 is TGTGCCAGCAGTTACTCAAGGCAGGGAGCTAACTATGGCTACACCTTC.

The gene calls are TRBV20-1 and TRBJ2-3; 11 bases agree with TRBD2. This CDR3 spans 16 amino acids. Germline CDR1 and CDR2: DFQATT and SNEGSKA (reference sequence). V shed 0 bases, J shed 2 bases, and the junction held 4 bases outside the gene matches. CDR3 DNA sequence: TGCAGTGCTAGAGAGCCGGGACTAGCGGTCACAGATACGCAGTATTTT. Translation gives CSAREPGLAVTDTQYF.